The sample holds many counts of the clone carrying this T cell receptor beta chain. Germline V lookup: CDR1 SEHNR, CDR2 FQNEAQ (reference sequence). The CDR3 length is 14 residues. V was shortened by 1 base and J by 6 bases, with 13 bases between the two germline ends. The source of the sample is a study of T cells after yellow fever vaccination. TCRdb re-derived calls from the 5' RACE reads in MiXCR, one entry per CDR3 protein. The sample comprises about 220,000 distinct CDR3 sequences, 2.5% to 3.5% of which are singletons, and 3.2% rests with the top ten. This chain joins TRBV7-9 and TRBJ2-7; D assignment may be TRBD1 or TRBD2 (6 bases each). The sequence came from a man aged 18 to 29 who received the YFV17D yellow fever vaccine. Sequenced here: CD4+ T cells sorted from PBMCs, sampled 10 days after the yellow fever booster vaccination. CDR3 DNA: TGTGCCAGCAGCTTAGGATCGGGGGCGCTCGAGCAGTACTTC. Translated, it gives CASSLGSGALEQYF.